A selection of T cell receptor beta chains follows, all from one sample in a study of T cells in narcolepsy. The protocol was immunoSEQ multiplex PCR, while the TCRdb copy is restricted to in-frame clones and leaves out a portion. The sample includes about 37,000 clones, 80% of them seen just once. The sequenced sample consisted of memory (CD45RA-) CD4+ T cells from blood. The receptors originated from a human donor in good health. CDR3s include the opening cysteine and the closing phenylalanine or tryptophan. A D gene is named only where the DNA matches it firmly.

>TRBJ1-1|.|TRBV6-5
CASRLGGNTEAFF
TGTGCCAGCAGACTCGGGGGTAACACTGAAGCTTTCTTT
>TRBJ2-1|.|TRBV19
CASSIQGRSSYNEQFF
TGTGCCAGTAGTATTCAGGGCCGGAGCTCCTACAATGAGCAGTTCTTC
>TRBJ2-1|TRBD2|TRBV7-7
CASSPGLAGGEQFF
TGTGCCAGCAGCCCGGGACTAGCGGGCGGGGAGCAGTTCTTC
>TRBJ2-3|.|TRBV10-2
CASISGRTDTQYF
TGCGCCAGCATTAGCGGACGCACAGATACGCAGTATTTT
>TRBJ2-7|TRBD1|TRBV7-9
CASSLGTGSYEQYF
TGTGCCAGCAGCTTAGGGACAGGGTCCTACGAGCAGTACTTC
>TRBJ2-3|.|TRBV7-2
CASSLGKRDPNFSTDTQYF
TGTGCCAGCAGCTTAGGGAAACGGGACCCGAACTTTAGCACAGATACGCAGTATTTT
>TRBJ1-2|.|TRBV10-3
CAYHSGNYGYTF
TGTGCTTATCACAGCGGAAACTATGGCTACACCTTC
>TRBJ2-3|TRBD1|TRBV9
CASSVQGGADTQYF
TGTGCCAGCAGCGTACAAGGGGGCGCAGATACGCAGTATTTT
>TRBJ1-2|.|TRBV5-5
CASSLDRVHGYTF
TGTGCCAGCAGCTTGGACAGGGTTCATGGCTACACCTTC
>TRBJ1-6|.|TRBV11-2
CASRTEVGPLHF
TGTGCCAGCAGAACTGAAGTGGGGCCCCTCCACTTT
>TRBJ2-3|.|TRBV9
CASSARGEFGTDTQYF
TGTGCCAGCAGCGCCCGGGGCGAGTTTGGCACAGATACGCAGTATTTT
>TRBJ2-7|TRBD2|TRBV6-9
CASSWEAGGPGEQYF
TGTGCCAGCAGTTGGGAAGCGGGAGGGCCAGGCGAGCAGTACTTC
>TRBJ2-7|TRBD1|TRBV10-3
CAINRDSSYEQYF
TGTGCCATCAATCGGGACAGTTCATACGAGCAGTACTTC
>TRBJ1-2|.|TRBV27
CASSLSRGAGHGYTF
TGTGCCAGCAGTTTATCGCGCGGGGCAGGGCACGGCTACACCTTC
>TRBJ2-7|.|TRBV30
CAWSEVYEQYF
TGTGCCTGGAGTGAGGTTTACGAGCAGTACTTC
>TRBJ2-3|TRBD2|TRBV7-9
CASSFGGGPTDTQYF
TGTGCCAGCAGCTTCGGCGGGGGGCCCACAGATACGCAGTATTTT
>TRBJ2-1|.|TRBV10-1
CASSESSGRSYNEQFF
TGCGCCAGCAGTGAGTCATCTGGGCGCTCCTACAATGAGCAGTTCTTC